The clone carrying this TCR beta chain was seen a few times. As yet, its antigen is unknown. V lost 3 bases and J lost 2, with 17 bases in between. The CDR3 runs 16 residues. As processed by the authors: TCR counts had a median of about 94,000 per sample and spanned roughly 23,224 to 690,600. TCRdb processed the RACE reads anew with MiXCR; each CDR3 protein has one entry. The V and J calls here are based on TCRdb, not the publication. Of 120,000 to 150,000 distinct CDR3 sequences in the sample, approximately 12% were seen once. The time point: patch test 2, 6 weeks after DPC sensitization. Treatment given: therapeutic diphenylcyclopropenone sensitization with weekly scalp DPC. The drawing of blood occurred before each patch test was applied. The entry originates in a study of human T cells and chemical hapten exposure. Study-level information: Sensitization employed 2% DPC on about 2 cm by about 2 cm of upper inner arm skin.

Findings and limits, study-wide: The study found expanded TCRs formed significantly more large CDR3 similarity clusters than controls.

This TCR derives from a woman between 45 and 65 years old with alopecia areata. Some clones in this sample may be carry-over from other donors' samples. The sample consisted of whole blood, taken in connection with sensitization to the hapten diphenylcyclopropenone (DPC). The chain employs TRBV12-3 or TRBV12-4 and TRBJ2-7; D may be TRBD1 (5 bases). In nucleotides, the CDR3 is TGTGCCAGCAGTTTTAGTAGTCCCGGCAGGGCCTACGAGCAGTACTTC. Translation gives CASSFSSPGRAYEQYF.